A single T cell receptor (beta chain) is shown here with its context. Its recognized antigen is unknown. No much larger clone is present one base from it, and per-base qualities are unavailable. The CDR3 regions of human TCRbeta chains were analyzed by immunosequencing. From the authors' description of their analysis: TCRs in the repertoires were compared against a reference library of SARS-CoV-2-specific TCRs that had been generated with the MIRA antigen-specificity platform. Breadth was defined as the fraction of unique TCRs that were SARS-CoV-2-associated, and depth was defined as the fraction of total T cells that were SARS-CoV-2-associated. Using the MIRA data, each spike-specific TCR was mapped to the spike region that the TCR reacts to and placed in a CD4 or CD8 class. Log10-transformed breadth and depth values were compared by one-way ANOVA with Sidak's multiple comparisons tests. This immuneACCESS table, as held by TCRdb, lists in-frame sequences with V and J called but not all clones. Of the missing ones, under half trace to an unresolved V gene in checked studies; the others have no known cause. That table gives V, J and clone size, and the DNA gave D and trimming. This sample has about 180,000 clones in its table, and 90% to 95% of those were observed once. Of the sample, 1.6% is held by the ten largest clones.

This sample is drawn from a study of T cell responses to AZD1222 COVID-19 vaccine (dated by TCRdb to the early 2020s). Turning to the overall study: A total of 233 trial participants underwent TCR sequencing, of whom 207 received two doses of AZD1222 and about 26 received two doses of the MenACWY control vaccine. Trial participants were enrolled by age into 18-55, 56-69 and 70-plus year subgroups, with around 150, 28 and 57 TCR-sequenced participants respectively. What the authors observed across the whole study: The 56-69-year group was small, and its depth increase did not reach significance, likely because of low power. The vaccine-associated CD4 TCRs covered the entire spike protein, and the dominant responses fell in regions 160-218 and 743-854. Participants were mostly white British, with more females than males. The authors suggested clonal diversity may have been underestimated. Conclusions about previously exposed vaccinees were limited because only 6 or 7 AZD1222 recipients were SARS-CoV-2 seropositive at baseline. Because no day 14 peak-response samples were available, repertoires were characterized only after the peak T cell response. After two AZD1222 doses, spike-specific TCR breadth and depth were significantly higher than at day 0 and than in MenACWY recipients. Reportedly, close to half of the unique spike-specific TCRs recognized epitopes lying outside the regions that are mutated in the B.1.351 and B.1.1.7 variants.

There are 17 amino acids in the CDR3, from cysteine to phenylalanine inclusive. Only the CDR3 DNA is retained, 51 bases long and in frame from the first base. CDR1 SEHNR and CDR2 FQNEAQ were looked up in the germline V gene (reference sequence). After removal of 0 bases from V and 0 bases from J, the junction retains 5 bases not matched to a gene. The sample's time point, from its label and the paper: about 28 days (+/-7) after the second vaccine dose. Because spike-specific TCR depth and breadth did not differ between the two schedules, AZD1222 recipients who got a second dose at roughly 4 weeks were pooled with those who got a second dose at roughly 12 weeks. Samples from vaccinated people were obtained from the UK trials COV001 and COV002, which included a single-blind randomized controlled phase 2/3 trial of AZD1222 (ChAdOx1 nCoV-19) in healthy adults. For TCRbeta chain sequencing, PBMC samples were collected from trial participants at day 0 and at day 28 after the second dose.

The clonotype comes from an adult who received the AZD1222 COVID-19 vaccine. This material consisted of peripheral blood, taken 28 days after the second AZD1222 dose. Here the chain combines TRBV7-9 and TRBJ2-3; 8 middle bases align to TRBD1. In nucleotide form, the sequence is TGTGCCAGCAGCTTAGCTCTAGGGGACAGGAGCACAGATACGCAGTATTTT. Its translation is CASSLALGDRSTDTQYF.